The source of this T cell receptor beta chain is a study of blood T cell repertoires in COVID-19. The repertoire was sequenced with immunoSEQ multiplex PCR; TCRdb's copy has only in-frame clones and lacks some. This sample carries 70,000 to 95,000 clones, about 90% of them seen once, and the ten largest clones take 2.7%. Trimming stripped 10 bases from V and 4 bases from J, with 13 bases between. This CDR3 is built from 12 residues. In germline, CDR1 is PRHDT, CDR2 FYEKMQ (reference sequence). The sequencing sample was made of peripheral blood. The V call is TRBV13, the J call TRBJ1-1; D is undetermined. The clonotype comes from a man aged 45-60 years with COVID-19, enrolled during active disease. This CDR3 reads CATGRGGTEAFF. In nucleotides, the CDR3 is TGTGCCACCGGTCGGGGTGGCACTGAAGCTTTCTTT.